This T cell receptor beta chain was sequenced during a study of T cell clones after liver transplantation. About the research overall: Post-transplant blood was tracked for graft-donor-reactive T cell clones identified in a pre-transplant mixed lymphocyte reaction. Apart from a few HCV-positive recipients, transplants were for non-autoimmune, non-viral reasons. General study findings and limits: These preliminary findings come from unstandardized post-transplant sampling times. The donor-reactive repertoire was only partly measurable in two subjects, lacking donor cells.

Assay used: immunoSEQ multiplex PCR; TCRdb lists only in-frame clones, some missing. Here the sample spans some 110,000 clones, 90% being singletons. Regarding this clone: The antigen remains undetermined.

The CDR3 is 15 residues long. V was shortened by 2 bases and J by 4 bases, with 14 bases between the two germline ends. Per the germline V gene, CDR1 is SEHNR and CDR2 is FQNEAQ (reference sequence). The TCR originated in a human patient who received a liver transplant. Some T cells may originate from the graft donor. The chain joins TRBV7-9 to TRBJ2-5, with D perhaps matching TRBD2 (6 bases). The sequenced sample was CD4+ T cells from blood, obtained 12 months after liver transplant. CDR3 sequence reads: CASSLFRRVPETQYF. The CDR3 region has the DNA TGTGCCAGCAGCTTATTTAGGAGGGTCCCAGAGACCCAGTACTTC. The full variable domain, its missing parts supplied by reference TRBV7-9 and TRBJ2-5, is DTGVSQNPRHKITKRGQNVTFRCDPISEHNRLYWYRQTLGQGPEFLTYFQNEAQLEKSRLLSDRFSAERPKGSFSTLEIQRTEQGDSAMYLCASSLFRRVPETQYFGPGTRLLVL.